A selection of T cell receptor beta chains follows, all from one sample in a study of T cell responses to AZD1222 COVID-19 vaccine. Sequencing used immunoSEQ multiplex PCR; TCRdb keeps in-frame clones, though not all of them. The table records around 130,000 clones, about nine tenths of them present only once. The specimen was peripheral blood, collected 28 days after the second AZD1222 dose. The receptors were gathered from an adult who received the AZD1222 COVID-19 vaccine. The CDR3 runs from the conserved cysteine through the conserved F or W. The order of the fields is D gene, V gene, J gene, clone size, CDR3 DNA, CDR3 protein. The D gene is left open where the match is weak. Not every row has a clone size; where given, it reads once, few, many or a size class.

>.|TRBV21-1|TRBJ1-3|.
TGTGCCAGCAGCAAAGTAGAGGGAATACGCTCTGGAAACACCATATATTTT
CASSKVEGIRSGNTIYF
>TRBD1|TRBV24-1|TRBJ1-2|.
TGTGCCACCAGTGACTCTGGACAGGCCGAGGGCTACACCTTC
CATSDSGQAEGYTF
>TRBD1|TRBV30|TRBJ1-5|.
TGTGCCTGGAGTGGTTCGACAGGGGCTGGGCCCCAGCATTTT
CAWSGSTGAGPQHF
>.|TRBV4-3|TRBJ1-5|.
TGCGCCAGCAGCCAAGACAGGGATAGCAATCAGCCCCAGCATTTT
CASSQDRDSNQPQHF
>.|TRBV7-3|TRBJ2-2|.
TGTGCCAGCAGCCCGGACTCGCCAGGGATCGGGGAGCTGTTTTTT
CASSPDSPGIGELFF
>.|TRBV27|TRBJ1-2|.
TGTGCCAGCAGTCCTCGTTTGGGGATCTATGGCTACACCTTC
CASSPRLGIYGYTF
>.|TRBV6-4|TRBJ2-2|.
TGTGCCAGCAGTGCGGCCAGTTCGAACACCGGGGAGCTGTTTTTT
CASSAASSNTGELFF
>TRBD1|TRBV15|TRBJ1-5|.
TGTGCCACCTCCTGGGACAGGGTGGTACAGCCCCAGCATTTT
CATSWDRVVQPQHF
>TRBD2|TRBV30|TRBJ2-2|.
TGTGCCTGGAGTGTGGGTCGGACTAGCGGGGGGACCGGGGAGCTGTTTTTT
CAWSVGRTSGGTGELFF
>TRBD2|TRBV11-2|TRBJ2-2|.
TGTGCCAGCAGGTGGACTAGCGGGAGATCAGGCGGGGAGCTGTTTTTT
CASRWTSGRSGGELFF
>.|TRBV27|TRBJ2-1|once
TGTGCCAGCAGTTTACGGGGGGCGAGGAGCAATGAGCAGTTCTTC
CASSLRGARSNEQFF
>.|TRBV10-3|TRBJ1-2|.
TGTGCCATCAGTGAGGGAAGGGTTGGCTACACCTTC
CAISEGRVGYTF
>.|TRBV13|TRBJ2-5|once
TGTGCCAGCAGCCGACAGCCGCAAGAGACCCAGTACTTC
CASSRQPQETQYF
>TRBD1|TRBV28|TRBJ2-5|.
TGTGCCAGCAGTCCCAGGACAGGGCCCGAAGAGACCCAGTACTTC
CASSPRTGPEETQYF
>TRBD2|TRBV5-4|TRBJ2-1|.
TGTGCCAGCAGCTCCGACCCGCTAGCGGGACGATACAATGAGCAGTTCTTC
CASSSDPLAGRYNEQFF
>TRBD2|TRBV18|TRBJ2-3|.
TGTGCCAGCTCACCGGCGACTAGCGGGAGAAAGTCGGATACGCAGTATTTT
CASSPATSGRKSDTQYF
>.|TRBV11-2|TRBJ1-5|.
TGTGCCAGCAGCTTAGGACGAAGCAATCAGCCCCAGCATTTT
CASSLGRSNQPQHF
>TRBD1|TRBV4-3|TRBJ2-1|.
TGCGCCAGCAGCCCCCAACTCCCCGGGACAGGGGGCGTTGAGCAGTTCTTC
CASSPQLPGTGGVEQFF
>.|TRBV28|TRBJ1-1|.
TGTGCCAGCAGTTTATTGGGGGGGGCAAGAAGCACTGAAGCTTTCTTT
CASSLLGGARSTEAFF
>.|TRBV3-1/TRBV3-2|TRBJ2-6|.
TGTGCCAGCAGCCAGGGATCTGGGGCCAACGTCCTGACTTTC
CASSQGSGANVLTF
>.|TRBV29-1|TRBJ2-3|.
TGCAGCGTTCGGGAGAGTAGCACAGATACGCAGTATTTT
CSVRESSTDTQYF
>.|TRBV10-2|TRBJ2-2|.
TGCGCCAGCACCCGGGTTTTTGGGGAGCTGTTTTTT
CASTRVFGELFF
>TRBD1|TRBV27|TRBJ2-7|once
TGTGCCAGCAGTTTATACCGTCGGGACAGGGTGTACGAGCAGTACTTC
CASSLYRRDRVYEQYF
>.|TRBV27|TRBJ2-7|.
TGTGCCAGCAGTTTAAACAGGGCCACCTACGAGCAGTACTTC
CASSLNRATYEQYF
>.|TRBV9|TRBJ2-1|.
TGTGCCAGCAGCGTTCCCAGTAGCTCCTACAATGAGCAGTTCTTC
CASSVPSSSYNEQFF
>.|TRBV7-2|TRBJ1-5|.
TGTGCCAGCAGCTTTATTAGCAATCAGCCCCAGCATTTT
CASSFISNQPQHF
>.|TRBV18|TRBJ2-7|.
TGTGCCAGCTCACCAGGGCGGATACCCCTCTTC
CASSPGRIPLF
>.|TRBV25-1|TRBJ2-7|.
TGTGCCAGCAGTGAATTGACCCCGCCCTACGAGCAGTACTTC
CASSELTPPYEQYF
>.|TRBV30|TRBJ1-4|.
TGTGCCTGGACCTCCGGGCAGGGGAATGAAAAACTGTTTTTT
CAWTSGQGNEKLFF
>.|TRBV23-1|TRBJ2-5|.
TGCGCCAGCAGTCAACCACCGGTGGGACAAGAGACCCAGTACTTC
CASSQPPVGQETQYF
>.|TRBV9|TRBJ1-6|.
TGTGCCAGCAGCGTATCTCAGGGTGGCTCACCCCTCCACTTT
CASSVSQGGSPLHF
>.|TRBV9|TRBJ2-1|.
TGTGCCAGCAGCGTAGGGACTTCCCGCAACCCTCAGTTCTTC
CASSVGTSRNPQFF
>.|TRBV7-8|TRBJ1-5|few
TGTGCCAGCAGCTTAACCGGTGAGAATCAGCCCCAGCATTTT
CASSLTGENQPQHF
>.|TRBV4-1|TRBJ2-7|.
TGCGCCAGCAGCCCAGAAACACTCTACGAGCAGTACTTC
CASSPETLYEQYF
>.|TRBV2|TRBJ2-7|few
TGTGCCAGCAGTGAAGCGCTTGGCAGGTATGAGTACTTC
CASSEALGRYEYF
>.|TRBV7-2|TRBJ1-1|.
TGTGCCAGCAGCTTAGAGACAGGGAACACTGAAGCTTTCTTT
CASSLETGNTEAFF
>.|TRBV6-2/TRBV6-3|TRBJ1-1|.
TGTGCCAGCAGTACCCGGGGAAGGGGCAACACTGAAGCTTTCTTT
CASSTRGRGNTEAFF
>.|TRBV18|TRBJ2-3|.
TGTGCCAGCTCACCTGGGGACATAAGCACAGATACGCAGTATTTT
CASSPGDISTDTQYF
>.|TRBV3-1/TRBV3-2|TRBJ1-1|.
TGTGCCAGCAGCCAAGGCTACACTGAAGCTTTCTTT
CASSQGYTEAFF
>.|TRBV18|TRBJ1-2|.
TGTGCCAGCTCACCGATACAGGGCCCTGGAGGCTACACCTTC
CASSPIQGPGGYTF
>.|TRBV15|TRBJ1-1|.
TGTGCCACCAGCATTAGCCGAAGACCCATGAACACTGAAGCTTTCTTT
CATSISRRPMNTEAFF
>.|TRBV28|TRBJ2-7|.
TGTGCCAGCAGTTTTAGGGCAGGGACCTACGAGCAGTACTTC
CASSFRAGTYEQYF
>TRBD2|TRBV3-1/TRBV3-2|TRBJ2-7|.
TGTGCCAGCAGCCCGGGACTAGCGGGGCAGCAGTACTTC
CASSPGLAGQQYF
>.|TRBV5-3|TRBJ1-2|.
TGTGCCAGACCACCGCCCGGGACATATGGCTACACCTTC
CARPPPGTYGYTF
>.|TRBV29-1|TRBJ1-1|.
TGCAGCACCGGGGACAATCCTGAAGCTTTCTTT
CSTGDNPEAFF
>.|TRBV2|TRBJ1-1|.
TGTGCCAGCAGTGGATTCACTGAAGCTTTCTTT
CASSGFTEAFF
>.|TRBV5-6|TRBJ2-2|.
TGTGCCAGCAGCTGGGGACTCCCACCCGGGGAGCTGTTTTTT
CASSWGLPPGELFF
>.|TRBV4-1|TRBJ2-5|.
TGCGCCAGCAGCCAAGAAGGTGCAGGCCACCAGGAGACCCAGTACTTC
CASSQEGAGHQETQYF
>.|TRBV2|TRBJ1-1|.
TGTGCCAGCAGTGAGGTAGACAGCCCCTACACTGAAGCTTTCTTT
CASSEVDSPYTEAFF
>.|TRBV2|TRBJ1-4|.
TGTGCCAGCGGACCGAGGAATGAAAAACTGTTTTTT
CASGPRNEKLFF
>.|TRBV27|TRBJ1-4|.
TGTGCCAGCTCCCGGGACTCTAATGAAAAACTGTTTTTT
CASSRDSNEKLFF
>.|TRBV7-8|TRBJ1-2|.
TGTGCCAGCAGCTCGCCGGGATATGGCTACACCTTC
CASSSPGYGYTF
>.|TRBV18|TRBJ1-5|.
TGTGCCAGCTCACCAGAGTATAGCAATCAGCCCCAGCATTTT
CASSPEYSNQPQHF
>TRBD2|TRBV19|TRBJ2-2|few
TGTGCCAGTAGTAGACTAGCGGGCCTAGTAAACACCGGGGAGCTGTTTTTT
CASSRLAGLVNTGELFF
>.|TRBV5-1|TRBJ2-2|.
TGCGCCAGCAGCCTCGGGAGTAACACCGGGGAGCTGTTTTTT
CASSLGSNTGELFF
>.|TRBV27|TRBJ1-1|.
TGTGCCAGCACAAGCTACACTGAAGCTTTCTTT
CASTSYTEAFF